The T cell receptor beta chain described here comes from a study of blood T cell repertoires in COVID-19. Study-level information: Samples came from the United States, Italy and Spain, spanning acute and convalescent COVID-19.

The assay was immunoSEQ multiplex PCR, and TCRdb's table has in-frame clones only and misses some. Here the sample spans under 200,000 clones, approximately 82% being singletons. This study enrolled people aged 18 to 89 from roughly 24 US geographic areas. Trimming stripped 2 bases from V and 5 bases from J, with 12 bases between. The CDR3 has 14 residues. Germline values: CDR1 KGHSH, CDR2 LQKENI. Source material: PBMCs or T cells enriched from blood (not recorded which). The chain uses TRBV18 and TRBJ2-5, with D possibly being TRBD1 (6 bases). This clonotype was sampled from a woman aged 60 to 75 with acute COVID-19. The CDR3 DNA sequence: TGTGCCAGCTCACCAGCGGACAGCCCCGAGACCCAGTACTTC. Translation gives CASSPADSPETQYF.